This passage covers 32 T cell receptor beta chains from one sample sequenced in a study of blood T cell repertoires in COVID-19. Using immunoSEQ multiplex PCR, the repertoire was profiled, and TCRdb retains in-frame clones only, with some absent. The data hold tens of thousands of clones, with approximately 85% observed a single time. The sequenced sample was peripheral blood. The receptors come from a human donor in a cohort sampled during active COVID-19.

This sequence joins TRBV5-1 and TRBJ1-5; no reliable D call. Trimming removed 5 bases from V and 0 bases from J, with 12 bases in between. This CDR3 contains 15 residues. Germline V gene sequence: CDR1 SGHRS, CDR2 YFSETQ. The CDR3 DNA is TGCGCCAGCAGACCTGGGGAGGTTAGCAATCAGCCCCAGCATTTT. Translating it yields CASRPGEVSNQPQHF. Together with reference TRBV5-1 and TRBJ1-5, the CDR3 gives the full variable domain: KAGVTQTPRYLIKTRGQQVTLSCSPISGHRSVSWYQQTPGQGLQFLFEYFSETQRNKGNFPGRFSGRQFSNSRSEMNVSTLELGDSALYLCASRPGEVSNQPQHFGDGTRLSIL.

The rearrangement joins TRBV18 to TRBJ2-7; 8 bases are a match to TRBD1. The V segment lost 6 bases and the J segment 6 bases; nucleotides outside the gene matches: 4. Germline V CDR1 and CDR2: KGHSH, LQKENI. The CDR3 spans 12 residues. CDR3 bases: TGTGCCAGCTCGGACAGGGTAGGCGAGCAGTACTTC. The encoded protein is CASSDRVGEQYF.

The chain has TRBV6-5 and TRBJ1-6; D might be TRBD1 (6 bases). Germline V lookup: CDR1 MNHEY, CDR2 SVGAGI. There are 14 residues in the CDR3. The V and J ends lost 3 bases and 10 bases respectively, with 13 bases between them. The CDR3 protein is CASSYRGQLSPLHF. The DNA for the CDR3 is TGTGCCAGCAGTTATCGGGGACAACTGTCACCCCTCCACTTT.

The J gene is TRBJ1-3, the V gene TRBV18, with D uncertain. V was trimmed by 3 bases and J by 0 bases, leaving 9 bases between them. The CDR3 runs to 15 residues. Germline CDR1 is KGHSH and CDR2 is LQKENI. In DNA, the CDR3 is TGTGCCAGCTCACCCCCGCACACCTCTGGAAACACCATATATTTT. It translates to CASSPPHTSGNTIYF.

The V call is TRBV7-9, the J call TRBJ1-2, with 8 nucleotides matching TRBD1. The V and J ends lost 4 bases and 8 bases, in that order; junction bases with no gene match: 3. Germline-derived CDR1 and CDR2 are SEHNR and FQNEAQ (reference sequence). The CDR3 is 12 amino acids. CDR3 loop: CASSSQGVGYTF. DNA for the CDR3: TGTGCCAGCAGCTCACAGGGGGTGGGCTACACCTTC.

This chain joins TRBV25-1 and TRBJ2-3, with 10 positions matching TRBD2. After removal of 8 bases from V and 0 bases from J, the junction contained 14 bases not matched to a gene. Germline V gene data show CDR1 as MGHDK and CDR2 as SYGVNS. This CDR3 contains 18 residues. The CDR3 protein is CASAASGRAGSSTDTQYF. The CDR3 DNA sequence: TGTGCCAGCGCGGCCAGCGGGAGGGCCGGGTCGAGCACAGATACGCAGTATTTT.

This clone appeared a single time. The chain combines TRBV30 with TRBJ1-5, with a weak D call TRBD1 (6 bases). This CDR3 spans 13 amino acids. The V end was cut by 0 bases, the J end by 7 bases, with 10 bases between. Germline V gives CDR1 GTSNPN, CDR2 SVGIG (reference sequence). CDR3 nucleotide sequence: TGTGCCTGGAGTGTACAGGGCGAGCAGCCCCAGCATTTT. Protein sequence: CAWSVQGEQPQHF.

The V call is TRBV29-1, the J call TRBJ2-1; D is perhaps TRBD2 (6 bases). This CDR3 region has 14 residues. CDR1 SQVTM and CDR2 ANQGSEA come from the germline V gene. V was pared by 5 bases and J by 2 bases, with 13 bases between. The CDR3 region has the DNA TGCAGCGTTTCGAAGGGGACTGCCTACAATGAGCAGTTCTTC. This translates into CSVSKGTAYNEQFF.

The V and J genes are TRBV6-4 and TRBJ2-1, with D hard to call. CDR3 length: 16 amino acids. CDR1 MRHNA and CDR2 SNTAGT come from the germline V gene. With 0 bases removed from V and 3 bases from J, the gap between germline ends came to 12 bases. The CDR3 DNA sequence: TGTGCCAGCAGTGACTCGATAAGGCTAGACTACAATGAGCAGTTCTTC. This gives the protein CASSDSIRLDYNEQFF.

This chain links TRBV7-6 with TRBJ2-7, with TRBD1 matching 8 bases. Germline V gives CDR1 SGHVS, CDR2 FNYEAQ. The CDR3 has 13 residues. V lost 5 bases to trimming and J lost 3 bases; unmatched junction nucleotides: 3. The CDR3 loop reads CASSLDRGYEQYF. The CDR3 bases are TGTGCCAGCAGCCTCGACAGGGGCTACGAGCAGTACTTC.

This clone turned up a few times. V usage is TRBV5-1 and J usage is TRBJ2-1; TRBD1 might be the D (6 bases). The V and J ends lost 2 bases and 5 bases respectively, with 17 bases between them. Germline V gene sequence: CDR1 SGHRS, CDR2 YFSETQ. This CDR3 spans 16 amino acids. The CDR3 sequence is CASSLTPGERNNEQFF. DNA for the CDR3: TGCGCCAGCAGCTTAACTCCAGGGGAGAGAAACAATGAGCAGTTCTTC.

The V gene is TRBV5-1, the J gene TRBJ2-1; TRBD1 agrees at 10 bases. Unmatched junction bases numbered 7, after V lost 2 bases and J lost 5 bases. CDR1 is SGHRS, CDR2 YFSETQ, per germline. The CDR3 is 16 residues long. The CDR3 DNA reads as TGCGCCAGCAGCTTAGTTCGACAGGGGGCGGACAATGAGCAGTTCTTC. It is translated as CASSLVRQGADNEQFF.

The chain is built from TRBV6-6 and TRBJ2-7; 8 bases align to TRBD1. CDR3 length: 14 residues. V shed 5 bases, J shed 3 bases, and the junction held 6 bases outside the gene matches. The germline V gene has CDR1 MNHNY and CDR2 SVGAGI (reference sequence). This CDR3 is CASSGQGSIYEQYF. In DNA form, the CDR3 reads TGTGCCAGCAGTGGACAGGGATCAATCTACGAGCAGTACTTC.

The rearrangement joins TRBV12-3 or TRBV12-4 to TRBJ1-4, with a weak D call TRBD1 (5 bases). The CDR3 sequence is 13 residues long. Trimming stripped 5 bases from V and 10 bases from J, with 14 bases between. The CDR3 sequence is CASSLLAGAKLFF. In DNA form, the CDR3 reads TGTGCCAGCAGTCTACTGGCTGGGGCAAAACTGTTTTTT.

The chain uses TRBV7-9 and TRBJ2-5; 8 bases line up with TRBD2. The V and J ends lost 4 bases and 3 bases, in that order; junction bases with no gene match: 4. Germline V lookup: CDR1 SEHNR, CDR2 FQNEAQ (reference sequence). This CDR3 has 14 residues. For the CDR3, the DNA is TGTGCCAGCAGCTCACGGGGGGGTGAAGAGACCCAGTACTTC. Encoded protein: CASSSRGGEETQYF.

The chain joins TRBV29-1 to TRBJ1-1; D remains ambiguous. The germline gives CDR1 SQVTM, CDR2 ANQGSEA. Deletions cut 5 bases from V and 0 bases from J, with 10 bases between. This CDR3 contains 13 residues. The CDR3 DNA follows: TGCAGCGTTCTGACATACATGAACACTGAAGCTTTCTTT. Protein product: CSVLTYMNTEAFF.

The chain has TRBV30 and TRBJ1-6; tentative D call: TRBD1 (6 bases). The CDR3 is 16 residues long. The V and J ends lost 1 base and 7 bases respectively, with 17 bases between them. Germline V CDR1 and CDR2: GTSNPN, SVGIG (reference sequence). The CDR3 loop is CAWSETTGTMNSPLHF. DNA for the CDR3: TGTGCCTGGAGTGAGACCACCGGGACAATGAATTCACCCCTCCACTTT.

J is TRBJ2-7 and V is TRBV7-9; TRBD1 matches 8 bases. CDR1 SEHNR and CDR2 FQNEAQ come from the germline V gene (reference sequence). Losses at the gene ends were 4 bases for V and 5 bases for J; bases not matched to a gene: 16. CDR3 size: 17 residues. The CDR3 region has the DNA TGTGCCAGCAGCTCAAATTACCAGGGGGCGAGAATGGACGAGCAGTACTTC. This sequence encodes CASSSNYQGARMDEQYF.

This clone has just a few counts. This chain joins TRBV10-3 and TRBJ1-2; D not certain. V lost 0 bases and J 6 bases, leaving 11 bases between the germline ends. The V gene's germline CDR1 is ENHRY and CDR2 SYGVKD. The CDR3 contains 14 residues. The CDR3 region has the DNA TGTGCCATCAGTGAGTCGGCCAGGCCCGATGGCTACACCTTC. Translating gives CAISESARPDGYTF.

V usage is TRBV11-2 and J usage is TRBJ2-5; 8 bases line up with TRBD1. Unmatched junction bases numbered 4, after V lost 5 bases and J lost 2 bases. This CDR3 is built from 14 residues. The V gene's germline CDR1 is SGHAT and CDR2 FQNNGV. DNA of the CDR3: TGTGCCAGCAGCCTCTACAGGGGGCAAGAGACCCAGTACTTC. This gives the protein CASSLYRGQETQYF.

This clone was seen a single time. The chain joins TRBV5-1 to TRBJ2-7; 8 nucleotides match TRBD1. The V and J ends lost 4 bases and 3 bases, in that order; junction bases with no gene match: 3. The CDR3 covers 13 residues. Germline CDR1 reads SGHRS; CDR2 reads YFSETQ. The CDR3 bases are TGCGCCAGCAGCCTGGACAGGGTCTACGAGCAGTACTTC. As protein: CASSLDRVYEQYF.

V is TRBV11-2 and J is TRBJ2-6, with D possibly matching TRBD1 (5 bases). The CDR3 is 15 residues long. Germline CDR1 and CDR2: SGHAT and FQNNGV. The V gene lost 0 bases and the J gene lost 2 bases, with 5 bases spanning the gap. CDR3: CASSLDRAGANVLTF. In nucleotides, the CDR3 is TGTGCCAGCAGCTTAGACAGGGCTGGGGCCAACGTCCTGACTTTC. Combining the CDR3 with reference TRBV11-2 and TRBJ2-6 gives the whole variable domain EAGVAQSPRYKIIEKRQSVAFWCNPISGHATLYWYQQILGQGPKLLIQFQNNGVVDDSQLPKDRFSAERLKGVDSTLKIQPAKLEDSAVYLCASSLDRAGANVLTFGAGSRLTVL.

In this sample, this clone turned up a few times. The V gene is TRBV24-1, the J gene TRBJ2-1; 10 bases map to TRBD2. Germline V gives CDR1 KGHDR, CDR2 SFDVKD. The CDR3 sequence is 15 residues long. V lost 2 bases, J lost 5 bases, and 2 bases stayed unmatched. The CDR3 sequence is CATSDWTSGNNEQFF. CDR3 nucleotides: TGTGCCACCAGTGATTGGACTAGCGGTAACAATGAGCAGTTCTTC.

The chain links TRBV25-1 to TRBJ2-1, with TRBD2 identical over 9 bases. CDR1 and CDR2 (germline): MGHDK, SYGVNS. V trimming: 1 base; J trimming: 5 bases; junction bases outside the gene matches: 6. The CDR3 is made up of 16 amino acids. CDR3 nucleotide sequence: TGTGCCAGCAGTGAATTAGGGCTAGCGGGAAACAATGAGCAGTTCTTC. Translating it yields CASSELGLAGNNEQFF. Filled out from reference TRBV25-1 and TRBJ2-1, the complete variable domain reads EADIYQTPRYLVIGTGKKITLECSQTMGHDKMYWYQQDPGMELHLIHYSYGVNSTEKGDLSSESTVSRIRTEHFPLTLESARPSHTSQYLCASSELGLAGNNEQFFGPGTRLTVL.

This clone was seen just once. The genes are TRBV7-8 and TRBJ2-1; D gene unclear. Trimming pared 2 bases from V and 3 bases from J, leaving 11 bases between. Germline CDR1 reads SGHVS; CDR2 reads FQNEAQ. The CDR3 contains 15 residues. The CDR3 protein is CASSLSRHVYNEQFF. DNA of the CDR3: TGTGCCAGCAGCTTATCTAGGCATGTCTACAATGAGCAGTTCTTC.

V and J are TRBV3-1 (or the pseudogene TRBV3-2) and TRBJ1-4, with 10 bases lining up with TRBD1. Per the germline V gene, CDR1 is LGHDT and CDR2 is YNNKEL (reference sequence). Losses at the gene ends were 4 bases for V and 10 bases for J; bases not matched to a gene: 6. The length of the CDR3 is 14 residues. DNA of the CDR3: TGTGCCAGCAGCCGGGACAGGGGTTCCGGAAAACTGTTTTTT. Translated, it gives CASSRDRGSGKLFF.

The chain is built from TRBV7-9 and TRBJ2-3; 12 bases map to TRBD2. V trimming: 0 bases; J trimming: 7 bases; junction bases outside the gene matches: 5. The CDR3 loop spans 16 amino acids. Germline V gene sequence: CDR1 SEHNR, CDR2 FQNEAQ (reference sequence). CDR3 amino acids: CASSLAPTSGGNTQYF. Written as DNA, the CDR3 is TGTGCCAGCAGCTTAGCCCCAACTAGCGGGGGGAATACGCAGTATTTT.

The chain recombines TRBV19 with TRBJ1-1, with 10 positions matching TRBD1. Germline-derived CDR1 and CDR2 are LNHDA and SQIVND (reference sequence). This CDR3 is built from 15 residues. Unmatched junction bases numbered 8, after V lost 6 bases and J lost 4 bases. The CDR3 DNA sequence: TGTGCCAGTAGGTGGACAGGGGGATCGAGCACTGAAGCTTTCTTT. Translated: CASRWTGGSSTEAFF.

A single count supports this clone. This sequence joins TRBV7-9 and TRBJ2-7; possible D gene TRBD1, 6 bases. Trimming removed 1 base at V and 3 bases at J, with 13 bases between. There are 15 residues in the CDR3. CDR1 is SEHNR and CDR2 is FQNEAQ in the germline V gene (reference sequence). Here the CDR3 DNA reads TGTGCCAGCAGCTTAGGCACAGGGAACTTCTACGAGCAGTACTTC. Its translation is CASSLGTGNFYEQYF. Filled out from reference TRBV7-9 and TRBJ2-7, the complete variable domain reads DTGVSQNPRHKITKRGQNVTFRCDPISEHNRLYWYRQTLGQGPEFLTYFQNEAQLEKSRLLSDRFSAERPKGSFSTLEIQRTEQGDSAMYLCASSLGTGNFYEQYFGPGTRLTVT.

The chain joins TRBV14 to TRBJ2-7, with D possibly matching TRBD1 (6 bases). This CDR3 region has 14 residues. The V end was cut by 4 bases, the J end by 6 bases, with 16 bases between. Germline V gene sequence: CDR1 SGHDN, CDR2 FVKESK. The CDR3 DNA reads as TGTGCCAGCAGCCTCCTATTGAGGGACACCGAGCAGTACTTC. It specifies CASSLLLRDTEQYF.

This chain uses TRBV5-1 with TRBJ2-7; 9 bases align to TRBD1. Germline CDR1 and CDR2: SGHRS and YFSETQ. CDR3 size: 14 residues. The trim removed 3 bases at V and 7 bases at J, leaving 8 bases unmatched. The CDR3 nucleotides read TGCGCCAGCAGCTCGGGACAGGGAGAAGGGGAGCAGTACTTC. Translated, it gives CASSSGQGEGEQYF. The full variable domain, rest sourced from reference TRBV5-1 and TRBJ2-7, is KAGVTQTPRYLIKTRGQQVTLSCSPISGHRSVSWYQQTPGQGLQFLFEYFSETQRNKGNFPGRFSGRQFSNSRSEMNVSTLELGDSALYLCASSSGQGEGEQYFGPGTRLTVT.

This rearrangement joins TRBV10-2 to TRBJ2-3; 8 nucleotides match TRBD2. The J segment lost 1 base and the V segment lost 6 bases, leaving 0 bases of the junction unmatched. The CDR3 length is 13 residues. Germline V CDR1 and CDR2: WSHSY, SAAADI. This CDR3 reads CASRREGTDTQYF. The DNA of the CDR3 is TGCGCCAGCAGGCGGGAGGGCACAGATACGCAGTATTTT.